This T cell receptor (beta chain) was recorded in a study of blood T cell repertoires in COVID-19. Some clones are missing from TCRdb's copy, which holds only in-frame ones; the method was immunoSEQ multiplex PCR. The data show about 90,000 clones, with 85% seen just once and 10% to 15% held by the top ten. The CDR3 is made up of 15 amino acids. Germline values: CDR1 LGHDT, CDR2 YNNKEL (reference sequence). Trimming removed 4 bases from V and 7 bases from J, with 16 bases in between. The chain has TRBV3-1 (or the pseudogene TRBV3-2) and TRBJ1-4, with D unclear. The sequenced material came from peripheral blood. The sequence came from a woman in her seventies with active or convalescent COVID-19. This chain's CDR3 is CASSLPGHRGEKLFF. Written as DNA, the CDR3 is TGTGCCAGCAGCCTCCCGGGTCACCGAGGTGAAAAACTGTTTTTT.